This TCR beta chain was captured in a study of blood T cell repertoires in COVID-19. Overall study: Whether acute or convalescent, the COVID-19 samples came from the United States, Italy and Spain. PBMCs, B-cell-depleted T cells, or T cells provided the cDNA or gDNA that made up the material.

Germline trimming cut 4 bases from V and 2 bases from J; bases unmatched to any gene: 6. The germline V gene has CDR1 SGDLS and CDR2 YYNGEE. The CDR3 is 15 amino acids. Seattle participants joined during active infection and were tracked over time. Original processing methods: How many nucleated cells were present was estimated from reference gene primer amplification. Libraries were prepared by immunoSEQ multiplex PCR; TCRdb keeps only in-frame clonotypes and omits some of them. D and trimming come from the DNA, and the V and J calls and clone size come from that table. Seen here are tens of thousands of clones, 60% to 80% observed once, and the top ten hold approximately 2.1%. This clone was detected ten times or more.

The sequencing sample was made of peripheral blood. The receptor's source is a man in his 70s with COVID-19, enrolled during active disease. The J gene is TRBJ2-4, the V gene TRBV9; 7 nucleotides match TRBD2. This chain's CDR3 is CASSPRTSSKNIQYF. CDR3 coding DNA: TGTGCCAGCAGCCCTCGGACTAGTTCCAAAAACATTCAGTACTTC.